This entry lists 29 T cell receptor beta chains sequenced from one sample in a study of a mutant IDH1 vaccine in newly diagnosed glioma. Time point meaning: week 5, during vaccination. Vaccinated patients received 300 ug of mutant IDH1 20-mer peptide per dose, with topical imiquimod. Assay: immunoSEQ multiplex PCR; the TCRdb copy retains only in-frame clones and omits some. The sample yields around 35,000 clones, about four fifths seen once. For these TCRs, the target antigens are not known. The sequences come from PBMCs, collected from a glioma patient whose treatment included an IDH1 peptide vaccine. The source is a man aged 25-45 years with glioma.

The chain joins TRBV6-1 to TRBJ2-7; D ambiguous. The germline V and J ends were trimmed by 2 bases and 2 bases, with 10 bases remaining between them. The CDR3 length is 14 residues. CDR1 is MNHNS, CDR2 SASEGT, per germline. The CDR3 spells CASSERLVTYEQYF. CDR3 sequence (DNA): TGTGCCAGCAGTGAACGGCTGGTTACCTACGAGCAGTACTTC.

CDR3 region: CATGNRGPYEQYF. DNA of the CDR3: TGTGCCACCGGCAACAGGGGTCCCTACGAGCAGTACTTC. This chain uses TRBV15 with TRBJ2-7; 7 nucleotides match TRBD1. The junction had 6 bases not matched to a gene; V was cut back by 8 bases and J by 2 bases. Germline V gene sequence: CDR1 LNHNV, CDR2 YYDKDF (reference sequence). This CDR3 comprises 13 residues.

As to this clone: The sample carries other DNA sequences with the same CDR3. The genes are TRBV7-2 and TRBJ2-7; D unclear. V gave up 4 bases and J gave up 3 bases, with 4 bases separating them. Germline V gives CDR1 SGHTA, CDR2 FQGNSA. This CDR3 has 11 residues. DNA for the CDR3: TGTGCCAGCAGCTCGTACTACGAGCAGTACTTC. Its translation is CASSSYYEQYF.

The chain combines TRBV21-1 with TRBJ2-7; the table's D gene call, TRBD1, was not cross checked with the DNA. TRBV21-1 is assigned pseudogene status. The CDR3 spans 14 residues. CDR3 DNA sequence: TGTGCCAGCAGCACGTTGAGATACAGGACCGAGCAGTACTTC. It yields the protein CASSTLRYRTEQYF.

The rearrangement joins TRBV2 to TRBJ1-6; D is undetermined. Germline lookup yields CDR1 SNHLY and CDR2 FYNNEI. The CDR3 contains 14 residues. With 6 bases removed from V and 9 bases from J, the gap between germline ends came to 15 bases. The CDR3 DNA is TGTGCCAGCAGGAGAACAGAATGGGGTTCACCCCTCCACTTT. Amino acid sequence: CASRRTEWGSPLHF.

The chain carries TRBV6-5 and TRBJ1-3; unclear D gene. This CDR3 contains 15 residues. Germline V lookup: CDR1 MNHEY, CDR2 SVGAGI. Trimming took 6 bases from V and 1 from J, leaving 13 bases between them. CDR3 nucleotide sequence: TGTGCCAGCAGACCCGGGAGTGAGTCTGGAAACACCATATATTTT. The encoded protein is CASRPGSESGNTIYF.

The chain carries TRBV2 and TRBJ2-1; tentative D call: TRBD2 (6 bases). V was clipped by 3 bases and J by 10 bases, with 13 bases between them. The CDR3 is made up of 13 amino acids. The V gene's germline CDR1 is SNHLY and CDR2 FYNNEI. The CDR3 spells CASSDGGSIEQFF. In DNA, the CDR3 is TGTGCCAGCAGTGACGGAGGGAGTATCGAGCAGTTCTTC.

V usage is TRBV7-2 and J usage is TRBJ1-2; D is undetermined. CDR1 and CDR2 from the germline V gene are SGHTA and FQGNSA. The length of the CDR3 is 14 residues. With 5 bases removed from V and 6 bases from J, the gap between germline ends came to 16 bases. CDR3 bases: TGTGCCAGCAGCCCGGTCCAGGTTTGGGATGGCTACACCTTC. Translating it yields CASSPVQVWDGYTF. The full variable domain, in which reference TRBV7-2 and TRBJ1-2 provide the parts outside the CDR3, is GAGVSQSPSNKVTEKGKDVELRCDPISGHTALYWYRQSLGQGLEFLIYFQGNSAPDKSGLPSDRFSAERTGGSVSTLTIQRTQQEDSAVYLCASSPVQVWDGYTFGSGTRLTVV.

The chain carries TRBV5-6 and TRBJ2-4, with D perhaps TRBD1 (5 bases). The length of the CDR3 is 14 residues. The V gene's germline CDR1 is SGHDT and CDR2 YYEEEE. V was shortened by 3 bases and J by 8 bases, with 15 bases between the two germline ends. The CDR3 DNA sequence: TGTGCCAGCAGCTGGGGCCAGGGTGCGGACATTCAGTACTTC. It codes for CASSWGQGADIQYF.

The V gene is TRBV2, the J gene TRBJ1-1; TRBD1 matches 8 bases. CDR3 length: 15 residues. Losses at the gene ends were 2 bases for V and 0 bases for J; bases not matched to a gene: 2. Per germline, CDR1 SNHLY and CDR2 FYNNEI. Here the CDR3 DNA reads TGTGCCAGCAGTGAACAGGGGGCGATGAACACTGAAGCTTTCTTT. It translates to CASSEQGAMNTEAFF.

This chain uses TRBV5-8 with TRBJ1-6; no clear D. CDR3 size: 14 residues. V was clipped by 4 bases and J by 9 bases, with 14 bases between them. CDR1 SGHTS and CDR2 YDEGEE come from the germline V gene. For the CDR3, the DNA is TGTGCCAGCAGCGGTCGACTTCCAGGTTCACCCCTCCACTTT. Protein sequence: CASSGRLPGSPLHF. Full variable domain (rest looked up from reference TRBV5-8 and TRBJ1-6): EAGVTQSPTHLIKTRGQQATLRCSPISGHTSVYWYQQALGLGLQFLLWYDEGEERNRGNFPPRFSGRQFPNYSSELNVNALELEDSALYLCASSGRLPGSPLHFGNGTRLTVT.

This chain uses TRBV7-9 with TRBJ2-3; D ambiguous. This CDR3 has 15 amino acids. Germline V gene data show CDR1 as SEHNR and CDR2 as FQNEAQ (reference sequence). Trimming stripped 1 base from V and 2 bases from J, with 10 bases between. CDR3 DNA: TGTGCCAGCAGCTTAGGGGTAGATCACACAGATACGCAGTATTTT. It specifies CASSLGVDHTDTQYF. The variable domain in full, with the rest retrieved from reference TRBV7-9 and TRBJ2-3, is DTGVSQNPRHKITKRGQNVTFRCDPISEHNRLYWYRQTLGQGPEFLTYFQNEAQLEKSRLLSDRFSAERPKGSFSTLEIQRTEQGDSAMYLCASSLGVDHTDTQYFGPGTRLTVL.

V gene TRBV6-5 combines with J gene TRBJ1-5; no definite D call. The CDR3 sequence is 15 residues long. The germline gives CDR1 MNHEY, CDR2 SVGAGI. Deletions cut 6 bases from V and 3 bases from J, with 15 bases between. This CDR3 reads CASSDYMGDNQPQHF. The CDR3, as DNA: TGTGCCAGCAGCGACTACATGGGAGACAATCAGCCCCAGCATTTT.

This clone was seen a single time. The rearrangement links TRBV30 to TRBJ2-3; 13 nucleotides agree with TRBD2. Losses at the gene ends were 5 bases for V and 8 bases for J; bases not matched to a gene: 7. The CDR3 loop spans 14 amino acids. Germline CDR1 GTSNPN, CDR2 SVGIG (reference sequence). The DNA of the CDR3 is TGTGCCTGGGTACTAGCGGGGGGGCAGAGTACGCAGTATTTT. Amino acids: CAWVLAGGQSTQYF.

This clone was recorded a few times. The CDR3 here is CASLSGTGELFF. CDR3 bases: TGTGCCAGCTTATCGGGCACCGGGGAGCTGTTTTTT. This sequence joins TRBV7-9 and TRBJ2-2; D gene unclear. The CDR3 is 12 amino acids. Trimming stripped 8 bases from V and 4 bases from J, with 8 bases between. Germline V gene lookup returns CDR1 SEHNR and CDR2 FQNEAQ (reference sequence).

This clone was observed a few times. The chain carries TRBV9 and TRBJ1-1, with 8 bases fitting TRBD1. Germline lookup yields CDR1 SGDLS and CDR2 YYNGEE. The CDR3 covers 15 residues. V lost 1 base and J lost 4; bases outside the gene matches: 6. CDR3 nucleotides: TGTGCCAGCAGCGTAAGTTCAGGGGGCCCCACTGAAGCTTTCTTT. It codes for CASSVSSGGPTEAFF. The full variable domain, with the rest looked up from reference TRBV9 and TRBJ1-1, is DSGVTQTPKHLITATGQRVTLRCSPRSGDLSVYWYQQSLDQGLQFLIQYYNGEERAKGNILERFSAQQFPDLHSELNLSSLELGDSALYFCASSVSSGGPTEAFFGQGTRLTVV.

V is TRBV30 and J is TRBJ2-2, with 12 positions matching TRBD2. From germline, CDR1 is GTSNPN and CDR2 SVGIG (reference sequence). The CDR3 has 14 residues. V dropped 8 bases and J dropped 3; count of bases not matched to a gene: 4. CDR3 loop: CAATSGRHTGELFF. CDR3 coding DNA: TGTGCCGCGACTAGCGGGAGACACACCGGGGAGCTGTTTTTT.

The chain employs TRBV7-9 and TRBJ2-2; 7 nucleotides match TRBD1. V shed 6 bases and J 0 bases; nucleotides not matched to a gene: 7. Per germline, CDR1 SEHNR and CDR2 FQNEAQ (reference sequence). The CDR3 has 16 residues. Written as DNA, the CDR3 is TGTGCCAGCAGACGAGGACAGGACACGAACACCGGGGAGCTGTTTTTT. Residues: CASRRGQDTNTGELFF.

This clone appeared a single time. This chain connects TRBV7-9 to TRBJ2-5, with 7 bases aligning to TRBD2. The CDR3 spans 15 residues. V was clipped by 5 bases and J by 5 bases; unmatched bases: 11. CDR1 is SEHNR, CDR2 FQNEAQ, per germline (reference sequence). The CDR3 region has the DNA TGTGCCAGCAGCCCTACCCGCGGACTAGTGGAGACCCAGTACTTC. The encoded protein is CASSPTRGLVETQYF.

The gene calls are TRBV5-1 and TRBJ1-1; TRBD1 aligns across 7 bases. Trimming cost V 2 bases and J 9 bases; bases outside gene matches: 10. The CDR3 length is 14 residues. CDR1 and CDR2 from the germline V gene are SGHRS and YFSETQ. CDR3 bases: TGCGCCAGCAGCTTAGGACAGGACGACGGTCAAGCTTTCTTT. As protein: CASSLGQDDGQAFF.

The V gene is TRBV4-2, the J gene TRBJ1-2; TRBD1 is a possible D gene (6 bases). The CDR3 loop spans 16 amino acids. Germline CDR1 reads LGHNA; CDR2 reads YNFKEQ. V shed 0 bases and J shed 3 bases, with 14 bases lying between them. The CDR3 is CASSQDDGRTDYGYTF. The CDR3 DNA follows: TGTGCCAGCAGCCAAGATGATGGCCGGACAGACTATGGCTACACCTTC.

The chain is built from TRBV7-6 and TRBJ2-7; 9 nucleotides agree with TRBD1. V lost 1 base, J lost 6 bases, and 4 bases stayed unmatched. The CDR3 has 14 residues. Germline lookup yields CDR1 SGHVS and CDR2 FNYEAQ. Here the CDR3 reads CASSLEQGAFEQYF. The CDR3 DNA reads TGTGCCAGCAGCTTAGAACAGGGGGCATTCGAGCAGTACTTC.

This clone was recorded only once. The chain uses TRBV5-6 and TRBJ2-3; D possibly corresponds to TRBD2 (5 bases). This CDR3 has 16 residues. Trimming pared 3 bases from V and 0 bases from J, leaving 14 bases between. Germline V gene sequence: CDR1 SGHDT, CDR2 YYEEEE. The CDR3 protein is CASSSFAADSTDTQYF. The DNA of the CDR3 is TGTGCCAGCAGCTCCTTTGCAGCGGATAGCACAGATACGCAGTATTTT.

V usage is TRBV29-1 and J usage is TRBJ2-1; TRBD2 might be the D (5 bases). The V gene's germline CDR1 is SQVTM and CDR2 ANQGSEA. The CDR3 runs to 13 residues. Trimming stripped 4 bases from V and 7 bases from J, with 14 bases between. The CDR3 bases are TGCAGCGTTGCACGCGGACGGGGTAATGAGCAGTTCTTC. It translates to CSVARGRGNEQFF.

This chain joins TRBV10-2 and TRBJ2-7, with D tentatively TRBD1 (6 bases). The CDR3 is made up of 12 amino acids. The germline gives CDR1 WSHSY, CDR2 SAAADI. V was trimmed by 3 bases and J by 5 bases, leaving 8 bases between them. CDR3 nucleotide sequence: TGCGCCAGCAGTGAAACAGGGCACGAGCAGTACTTC. It is translated as CASSETGHEQYF.

J is TRBJ1-2 and V is TRBV5-1; D ambiguous. With 0 bases removed from V and 3 bases from J, the gap between germline ends came to 9 bases. CDR3 length equals 14 residues. Germline loops: CDR1 SGHRS, CDR2 YFSETQ. The CDR3, as DNA: TGCGCCAGCAGCTTGGATCCGGGTGACTATGGCTACACCTTC. Protein: CASSLDPGDYGYTF.

The chain joins TRBV7-9 to TRBJ2-5; D is unresolved. Germline loops: CDR1 SEHNR, CDR2 FQNEAQ (reference sequence). This CDR3 is built from 14 residues. V was cut by 1 base and J by 5 bases, with 11 bases left in between. The CDR3 spells CASSLVDMTETQYF. The DNA for the CDR3 is TGTGCCAGCAGCTTAGTAGACATGACGGAGACCCAGTACTTC.

This clone ranks as medium-sized. The V and J genes are TRBV7-6 and TRBJ2-2; D ambiguous. V lost 8 bases and J lost 4, with 11 bases in between. CDR1 and CDR2 from the germline V gene are SGHVS and FNYEAQ. The CDR3 spans 13 residues. DNA of the CDR3: TGTGCCAGCCATAAAGATATCACCGGGGAGCTGTTTTTT. Translating it yields CASHKDITGELFF.

This chain connects TRBV21-1 to TRBJ1-4; the DNA was not used to check the table's D call, TRBD1. TRBV21-1 is recorded as a pseudogene. CDR3 length equals 15 residues. Here the CDR3 reads CASSSDRVANEKLFF. In DNA, the CDR3 is TGTGCCAGCAGCAGCGACAGGGTTGCTAATGAAAAACTGTTTTTT.